This section outlines one T cell receptor (beta chain) sequence together with its context. The antigen is unknown. This entry is derived from a study of cytomegalovirus exposure and HLA in healthy donors. A multiplex PCR was run with 60 Vbeta primers and 13 Jbeta primers. Sequencing was performed with immunoSEQ multiplex PCR; in TCRdb, only in-frame clones are kept and a portion is missing. The sample includes about 160,000 clones, 75% to 85% of them seen just once. Study findings and constraints: Later analysis associated a missense DCLRE1C variant with TCR beta V- and J-gene trimming. Rarity held for most TCR sequences, but there were some public TCRs that occurred in many donors. Previous analysis showed most TCR beta V segments were productive about 90% or about 30% of the time. Some TCR beta chains (around 180 of them) were listed as cytomegalovirus-associated.

The CDR3 length is 14 residues. Losses at the gene ends were 6 bases for V and 6 bases for J; bases not matched to a gene: 7. This receptor was obtained from a woman aged 50 to 65 in good health and CMV-seronegative. The sample was PBMCs. This sequence joins TRBV23-1 and TRBJ1-4, with 7 bases identical to TRBD1. TRBV23-1 is an ORF, with its function uncertain. The CDR3, as DNA: TGCGCCAGCAGGTACAGGGGAGTAGATGAAAAACTGTTTTTT. Amino acids: CASRYRGVDEKLFF.